Each of the 14 T cell receptor beta chains below was sequenced from the same sample in a study of T-cell reconstitution after alpha-beta-depleted transplantation in children. The library targeted TCRbeta and was prepared with unique molecular identifiers. TCRdb re-analysed the PCR reads in MiXCR, keeping a single row per CDR3 protein. The data contain around 700,000 distinct CDR3 sequences, less than 15% of them singletons. The sequences come from PBMCs, collected before TCRalphabeta/CD19-depleted stem cell transplant. These receptors originate from a girl aged 2 to 10 with congenital amegakaryocytic thrombocytopenia, due to receive a stem cell transplant.

The table lists this clonotype with a few counts. The rearrangement links TRBV6-1 to TRBJ1-6; D remains unclear. The length of the CDR3 is 15 residues. CDR1 MNHNS and CDR2 SASEGT come from the germline V gene. The ends were cut back, 2 bases at V and 8 bases at J, with 13 bases in the middle. The CDR3 coding sequence is TGTGCCAGCAGTGAATTCCTGTCCTCGGATTCACCCCTCCACTTT. Amino acids: CASSEFLSSDSPLHF.

V gene TRBV20-1 combines with J gene TRBJ2-1; TRBD2 agrees at 12 bases. The CDR3 has 14 residues. Germline lookup yields CDR1 DFQATT and CDR2 SNEGSKA (reference sequence). Unmatched junction bases numbered 8, after V lost 6 bases and J lost 8 bases. The CDR3 coding sequence is TGCAGTGCCCCAAGGACTAGCGGGACCCATGAGCAGTTCTTC. It encodes CSAPRTSGTHEQFF.

This chain joins TRBV20-1 and TRBJ2-1, with 9 bases fitting TRBD2. The ends lost 5 bases at V and 2 bases at J; junction bases unmatched: 7. The CDR3 length is 15 residues. Germline loops: CDR1 DFQATT, CDR2 SNEGSKA (reference sequence). The CDR3: CSAADSGSTYNEQFF. CDR3 in DNA: TGCAGTGCTGCGGATAGCGGGAGTACCTACAATGAGCAGTTCTTC.

This clonotype was counted ten times or more. The chain uses TRBV5-1 and TRBJ1-1; a weak D match, TRBD1 (5 bases). Germline lookup yields CDR1 SGHRS and CDR2 YFSETQ. Trimming removed 4 bases at V and 5 bases at J, with 15 bases between. The CDR3 has 14 residues. CDR3 residues: CASSLTASPTEAFF. CDR3 sequence (DNA): TGCGCCAGCAGCCTGACAGCGAGCCCGACTGAAGCTTTCTTT.

The chain employs TRBV9 and TRBJ2-1, with TRBD2 matching 7 bases. V lost 0 bases to trimming and J lost 4 bases; unmatched junction nucleotides: 4. This CDR3 has 15 amino acids. Germline V gives CDR1 SGDLS, CDR2 YYNGEE. The CDR3 DNA reads as TGTGCCAGCAGCGTAGGGGTAGCGGGTTACAATGAGCAGTTCTTC. This gives the protein CASSVGVAGYNEQFF.

V and J are TRBV7-9 and TRBJ2-3; 8 bases are shared with TRBD2. This CDR3 contains 14 residues. Germline-derived CDR1 and CDR2 are SEHNR and FQNEAQ (reference sequence). Losses at the gene ends were 11 bases for V and 2 bases for J; bases not matched to a gene: 9. The CDR3 is CAHAGGRITDTQYF. In DNA form, the CDR3 reads TGTGCCCACGCGGGGGGCCGAATCACAGATACGCAGTATTTT.

This chain connects TRBV5-1 to TRBJ1-2; no definite D call. Trimming pared 3 bases from V and 4 bases from J, leaving 16 bases between. From germline, CDR1 is SGHRS and CDR2 YFSETQ. The CDR3 has 15 amino acids. This CDR3 is CASSSDGGQAYGYTF. The CDR3 nucleotides read TGCGCCAGCAGCTCGGACGGAGGGCAGGCCTATGGCTACACCTTC. Looking up the rest from reference TRBV5-1 and TRBJ1-2 gives the full variable domain: KAGVTQTPRYLIKTRGQQVTLSCSPISGHRSVSWYQQTPGQGLQFLFEYFSETQRNKGNFPGRFSGRQFSNSRSEMNVSTLELGDSALYLCASSSDGGQAYGYTFGSGTRLTVV.

The V call is TRBV5-1, the J call TRBJ2-5; D call uncertain. The germline V and J ends were trimmed by 3 bases and 2 bases, with 8 bases remaining between them. The CDR3 spans 13 residues. Germline lookup yields CDR1 SGHRS and CDR2 YFSETQ. The CDR3 sequence: CASSSEEQETQYF. The CDR3 DNA is TGCGCCAGCAGCTCCGAGGAGCAAGAGACCCAGTACTTC.

The chain employs TRBV5-1 and TRBJ2-5; D is perhaps TRBD2 (6 bases). The CDR3 has 15 amino acids. The V end lost 4 bases, the J end lost 2 bases, and 15 bases lay between the germline ends. The germline V gene has CDR1 SGHRS and CDR2 YFSETQ. In nucleotides, the CDR3 is TGCGCCAGCAGCCCCGCGAGGGCGGGGCAAGAGACCCAGTACTTC. Residues: CASSPARAGQETQYF.

This clonotype was counted ten times or more. The CDR3 loop is CASSSSGGAEAFF. The CDR3 DNA follows: TGTGCCAGCAGCAGCTCAGGGGGAGCTGAAGCTTTCTTT. The V and J genes are TRBV7-6 and TRBJ1-1; 7 bases line up with TRBD1. Trimming cost V 5 bases and J 6 bases; bases outside gene matches: 6. CDR3 length: 13 amino acids. CDR1 SGHVS and CDR2 FNYEAQ come from the germline V gene.

At least ten counts were recorded for this clonotype. The V call is TRBV12-3 or TRBV12-4, the J call TRBJ2-7; tentative D call: TRBD1 (5 bases). With 3 bases removed from V and 5 bases from J, the gap between germline ends came to 8 bases. The CDR3 runs 12 residues. The CDR3 loop is CASSLPGNEQYF. CDR3 bases: TGTGCCAGCAGTTTGCCAGGGAACGAGCAGTACTTC.

The sample holds a few counts of this clonotype. The chain has TRBV19 and TRBJ2-7; 10 nucleotides agree with TRBD2. CDR1 LNHDA and CDR2 SQIVND come from the germline V gene (reference sequence). Germline trimming cut 3 bases from V and 2 bases from J; bases unmatched to any gene: 7. CDR3 size: 16 residues. The CDR3: CASSMWTSGGPYEQYF. DNA for the CDR3: TGTGCCAGTAGTATGTGGACTAGCGGAGGACCCTACGAGCAGTACTTC.

About this clonotype: Since a much larger clone is just one base distant, this may be a read error. This sequence joins TRBV6-1 and TRBJ2-3; D remains unclear. The CDR3 length is 13 residues. Germline loops: CDR1 MNHNS, CDR2 SASEGT. Trimming left V 7 bases short and J 5 bases short, with 13 bases between. This CDR3 is CASTPWPRDTQYF. In DNA, the CDR3 is TGTGCCAGCACTCCCTGGCCACGAGATACGCAGTATTTT.

As regards this clonotype: Given a much more abundant clone one base away, this may be a read error. The rearrangement joins TRBV20-1 to TRBJ2-3; D is unclear. This CDR3 is built from 13 residues. Germline-derived CDR1 and CDR2 are DFQATT and SNEGSKA (reference sequence). This chain's CDR3 is CSARVLSTDTHYF. The CDR3 region has the DNA TGCAGTGCTAGAGTTCTTAGCACAGATACGCATTATTTT.